One and the same sample provided the 22 T cell receptor beta chains below, sequenced in a study of regulatory T cells in long-lasting Graves disease. The time point denotes: newly diagnosed GD, antithyroid drugs for less than 3 months. From RNA extracted from PBMCs, the TCR library was made. CDR3-region Arm-PCR and iRepertoire HTBI primers produced the TCR beta libraries. TCRdb called the multiplex PCR reads again in MiXCR, with one record for every CDR3 protein. The table includes 500,000 to 700,000 distinct CDR3 sequences, roughly 16% detected once. The sample also formed part of further work on T cells in Graves' hyperthyroidism and ophthalmopathy.

Sample: peripheral blood mononuclear cells (PBMCs), taken at new diagnosis, from a patient treated with antithyroid drugs. The receptors were sampled from a woman aged 25 to 39 with Graves disease.

Only one count was recorded for this clonotype. A clone one base away is much larger, so this may be a read error. The chain uses TRBV6-5 and TRBJ1-5, with a tentative D call TRBD1 (5 bases). Per the germline V gene, CDR1 is MNHEY and CDR2 is SVGAGI. CDR3 length equals 15 residues. V shed 0 bases and J shed 7 bases, with 13 bases lying between them. CDR3 sequence reads: CASSYSNGAEQPQHF. CDR3 in DNA: TGTGCCAGCAGTTACTCGAACGGGGCCGAACAGCCCCAGCATTTT.

This clonotype was observed at least ten times. The chain is built from TRBV12-3 or TRBV12-4 and TRBJ2-1; D could derive from TRBD1 or TRBD2 (5 bases each). CDR3 length: 12 residues. V shed 6 bases and J shed 5 bases, with 8 bases lying between them. CDR3: CASSRDHNEQFF. The CDR3 bases are TGTGCCAGCAGCCGGGACCACAATGAGCAGTTCTTC.

The chain couples TRBV28 to TRBJ1-4; TRBD1 aligns across 11 bases. This CDR3 has 18 amino acids. V dropped 6 bases and J dropped 0; count of bases not matched to a gene: 9. CDR1 and CDR2 (germline): MDHEN, SYDVKM. CDR3 sequence reads: CASSGLGTGGTTNEKLFF. CDR3 DNA sequence: TGTGCCAGCAGCGGCTTAGGGACAGGGGGGACAACTAATGAAAAACTGTTTTTT.

This clonotype was seen repeatedly, ten times or more. CDR3 DNA: TGTGCCAGCAGCAAAGCGAGGGGTTTCAGCAATCAGCCCCAGCATTTT. Amino acid sequence: CASSKARGFSNQPQHF. The genes are TRBV28 and TRBJ1-5, with D perhaps TRBD1 (5 bases). The germline V and J ends were trimmed by 6 bases and 1 base, with 16 bases remaining between them. The length of the CDR3 is 16 residues. Germline loops: CDR1 MDHEN, CDR2 SYDVKM.

The chain employs TRBV19 and TRBJ2-1; the D gene is possibly TRBD2 (5 bases). CDR3 size: 14 residues. The ends were cut back, 5 bases at V and 3 bases at J, with 11 bases in the middle. Germline CDR1 and CDR2: LNHDA and SQIVND (reference sequence). In DNA, the CDR3 is TGTGCCAGTAGTTTACCGGCGGGCTACAATGAGCAGTTCTTC. Its protein is CASSLPAGYNEQFF.

The gene calls are TRBV20-1 and TRBJ2-7; 7 positions agree with TRBD2. J lost 3 bases, V lost 6 bases, and 11 bases had no gene match. The CDR3 spans 14 residues. The germline V gene encodes CDR1 DFQATT and CDR2 SNEGSKA (reference sequence). This CDR3 reads CSARGGDYFYEQYF. The DNA of the CDR3 is TGCAGTGCCCGGGGAGGGGACTATTTCTACGAGCAGTACTTC.

The CDR3 region has the DNA TGTGCCAGCAGCGTAGGAGGCAGGGGAAACAATGAGCAGTTCTTC. It is translated as CASSVGGRGNNEQFF. The chain carries TRBV9 and TRBJ2-1; D may be TRBD1 (6 bases). Germline V lookup: CDR1 SGDLS, CDR2 YYNGEE. The germline V and J ends were trimmed by 0 bases and 5 bases, with 12 bases remaining between them. The CDR3 covers 15 residues.

About this clonotype itself: A much bigger clone sits one base away, suggesting this may be a read error. The gene calls are TRBV2 and TRBJ2-7; D may be TRBD2 (6 bases). CDR1 and CDR2 from the germline V gene are SNHLY and FYNNEI. This CDR3 is 14 amino acids long. Trimming removed 5 bases from V and 5 bases from J, with 16 bases in between. The CDR3 DNA follows: TGTGCCAGCAGTCAAGACGGGGGTGGTCACGAGCAGTACTTC. Its translation: CASSQDGGGHEQYF.

There are many counts of this clonotype. The chain recombines TRBV2 with TRBJ2-2, with 8 bases matching TRBD1. This CDR3 comprises 14 residues. The V gene's germline CDR1 is SNHLY and CDR2 FYNNEI. V dropped 7 bases and J dropped 4; count of bases not matched to a gene: 5. This CDR3 is CASMRQGITGELFF. The CDR3 DNA is TGTGCCAGCATGAGACAGGGGATCACCGGGGAGCTGTTTTTT.

This clonotype was recorded many times. V gene TRBV20-1 combines with J gene TRBJ2-7; 11 positions match TRBD1. Germline loops: CDR1 DFQATT, CDR2 SNEGSKA (reference sequence). This CDR3 region has 16 residues. Trimming at V came to 3 bases and at J to 0 bases, leaving 7 bases not matched to a gene. The CDR3 DNA reads as TGCAGTGCTAGGGATCGGGACAGGGGGATCTCCTACGAGCAGTACTTC. This gives the protein CSARDRDRGISYEQYF.

There are many counts of this clonotype. This chain uses TRBV12-3 or TRBV12-4 with TRBJ1-2, with 9 nucleotides matching TRBD1. This CDR3 contains 15 residues. Trimming at V came to 7 bases and at J to 4 bases, leaving 10 bases not matched to a gene. The CDR3 DNA reads TGTGCCAGCAAAAAACAACAGGGGGCGCCCTATGGCTACACCTTC. It encodes CASKKQQGAPYGYTF.

This clonotype was seen ten or more times. The V gene is TRBV2, the J gene TRBJ1-4; D uncertain. The CDR3 totals 13 residues. The ends were cut back, 10 bases at V and 9 bases at J, with 18 bases in the middle. CDR1 is SNHLY and CDR2 is FYNNEI in the germline V gene. The CDR3 nucleotides are TGTGCCACCGGAGGTGCGGCGATGCAAAAACTGTTTTTT. Translation gives CATGGAAMQKLFF.

There are a few counts of this clonotype. This chain uses TRBV2 with TRBJ2-7; the D gene is possibly TRBD2 (7 bases). Germline CDR1 SNHLY, CDR2 FYNNEI. V lost 4 bases and J lost 4, with 17 bases in between. CDR3 size: 15 residues. The CDR3 reads CASSVRGASIYEQYF. The DNA of the CDR3 is TGTGCCAGCAGTGTCCGGGGGGCCAGCATTTACGAGCAGTACTTC.

This clonotype was counted many times. The V and J genes are TRBV6-4 and TRBJ2-2; TRBD2 matches 7 bases. The germline V gene has CDR1 MRHNA and CDR2 SNTAGT. The CDR3 spans 16 residues. The J segment lost 3 bases and the V segment lost 6 bases, leaving 10 bases of the junction unmatched. CDR3 in amino acids: CASSHGGSRDTGELFF. CDR3 sequence (DNA): TGTGCCAGCAGCCACGGGGGGTCGAGGGACACCGGGGAGCTGTTTTTT.

This clonotype came up many times. The J gene is TRBJ2-7, the V gene TRBV29-1, with unresolved D. Trimming cost V 4 bases and J 0 bases, with 10 bases left between them. The length of the CDR3 is 13 residues. CDR1 is SQVTM and CDR2 is ANQGSEA in the germline V gene. The CDR3 is CSVGSISSYEQYF. The CDR3 region has the DNA TGCAGCGTTGGATCCATATCCTCCTACGAGCAGTACTTC.

This chain links TRBV5-1 with TRBJ2-3; D not resolved. The CDR3 is made up of 17 amino acids. Germline V lookup: CDR1 SGHRS, CDR2 YFSETQ. V lost 5 bases and J 2 bases, leaving 21 bases between the germline ends. The DNA of the CDR3 is TGCGCCAGCAGGTCCCAGGTCAAATACTTATACACAGATACGCAGTATTTT. It is translated as CASRSQVKYLYTDTQYF.

The rearrangement links TRBV28 to TRBJ2-4; 7 positions agree with TRBD1. J was trimmed by 0 bases and V by 3 bases; bases with no gene match: 11. There are 18 residues in the CDR3. Germline V gene data show CDR1 as MDHEN and CDR2 as SYDVKM. CDR3 loop: CASSFSGKGQLAKNIQYF. CDR3 sequence (DNA): TGTGCCAGCAGTTTCTCCGGGAAGGGACAGCTAGCCAAAAACATTCAGTACTTC.

CDR3 residues: CASIQSGGRVMNTEAFF. The CDR3 bases are TGTGCCAGCATCCAGTCAGGGGGCAGAGTCATGAACACTGAAGCTTTCTTT. The V gene is TRBV6-2 or TRBV6-3, the J gene TRBJ1-1; 8 nucleotides match TRBD1. Germline trimming cut 7 bases from V and 0 bases from J; bases unmatched to any gene: 13. Germline V lookup: CDR1 MNHEY, CDR2 SVGEGT. CDR3 size: 17 residues.

This clonotype was counted ten times or more. V is TRBV7-9 and J is TRBJ2-7; 9 bases agree with TRBD1. Germline assignment: CDR1 SEHNR and CDR2 FQNEAQ (reference sequence). This CDR3 comprises 15 residues. V lost 2 bases to trimming and J lost 6 bases; unmatched junction nucleotides: 8. CDR3 bases: TGTGCCAGCAGCTTACATAACCGGGACAGGGCCGAGCAGTACTTC. Encoded protein: CASSLHNRDRAEQYF. The whole variable domain, remainder taken from reference TRBV7-9 and TRBJ2-7, is DTGVSQNPRHKITKRGQNVTFRCDPISEHNRLYWYRQTLGQGPEFLTYFQNEAQLEKSRLLSDRFSAERPKGSFSTLEIQRTEQGDSAMYLCASSLHNRDRAEQYFGPGTRLTVT.

The rearrangement links TRBV20-1 to TRBJ1-1, with D unclear. The CDR3 spans 10 residues. Germline values: CDR1 DFQATT, CDR2 SNEGSKA (reference sequence). The ends were cut back, 6 bases at V and 1 base at J, with 3 bases in the middle. The CDR3 is CSARNTEAFF. CDR3 bases: TGCAGTGCGAGGAACACTGAAGCTTTCTTT.

This clonotype was detected many times. The rearrangement joins TRBV7-2 to TRBJ2-3; 11 nucleotides align to TRBD2. The CDR3 totals 16 residues. The ends lost 1 base at V and 5 bases at J; junction bases unmatched: 5. Germline CDR1 SGHTA, CDR2 FQGNSA. The CDR3 DNA is TGTGCCAGCAGCTTAGGGAGTAGCGGGAGGGGAGATACGCAGTATTTT. It specifies CASSLGSSGRGDTQYF.

This clonotype occurred many times. J is TRBJ1-2 and V is TRBV6-1; no clear D gene. Germline V lookup: CDR1 MNHNS, CDR2 SASEGT. V shed 3 bases and J shed 4 bases, with 12 bases lying between them. The CDR3 loop spans 14 amino acids. CDR3 sequence reads: CASSEMVMSYGYTF. The CDR3 DNA follows: TGTGCCAGCAGTGAGATGGTGATGAGCTATGGCTACACCTTC.